This T cell receptor (beta chain) was recorded in a study of human T cells and chemical hapten exposure. Study background: Reading of the patch tests, which applied 0.01% DPC to the upper back, occurred at 6 days.

Sample time point: patch test 1, 2 weeks after DPC sensitization. Treatment specified: therapeutic diphenylcyclopropenone sensitization with weekly scalp DPC. Each patch-test visit's blood sample preceded patch application. Patients had alopecia, were aged 18 to 70, and were not pregnant. This clonotype was seen only a few times. Its specificity is unknown. General observations from the study: With DPC sensitization, TCRs exceeding 1 in 1000 frequency showed no change.

This CDR3 has 15 residues. Germline V gene lookup returns CDR1 SGHTA and CDR2 FQGTGA. The V gene lost 4 bases and the J gene lost 0 bases, with 12 bases spanning the gap. TCRdb re-analysed the RACE reads in MiXCR, keeping a single row per CDR3 protein. Counted here are 180,000 or so distinct CDR3 sequences, approximately 14% occurring once; the ten biggest clones make up less than 2%. The chain links TRBV7-3 to TRBJ1-1, with TRBD1 as a possible D gene (6 bases). The specimen was whole blood, collected in connection with sensitization to the hapten diphenylcyclopropenone (DPC). This TCR was sampled from a woman aged 30 to 39 with alopecia areata. Some clones in this sample may be carry-over from other donors' samples. The CDR3 bases are TGTGCCAGCAGCTCGAATACAGGGTTGAACACTGAAGCTTTCTTT. It yields the protein CASSSNTGLNTEAFF.